Sequencing of this T cell receptor beta chain was carried out in a study of early T cells in non-severe SARS-CoV-2 infection. Study-level background: From unsorted whole blood, bulk RNA was sequenced, and the chains remained unpaired.

Researchers attached unique molecular identifiers to individual cDNA molecules. TCRdb analysed the 5' RACE reads with MiXCR anew, one entry per CDR3 protein. The data hold about 48,000 distinct CDR3 sequences, with 6% to 8% observed a single time. Study outcomes and limitations: Sequences matched to VDJdb favored anti-spike CD8 responses, while private and CD4 specificities were missed.

This clonotype was seen many times. The antigen is unknown. Sample: whole blood, taken at baseline. This TCR was sampled from an adult who was a healthcare worker with PCR-confirmed SARS-CoV-2 infection or an uninfected control (not recorded which).

The CDR3 here is CASSPGRRAQEYF. The CDR3 nucleotides are TGTGCCAGCAGTCCGGGACGAAGAGCTCAGGAGTACTTC. This chain connects TRBV12-3 or TRBV12-4 to TRBJ2-7, with D perhaps being TRBD1 or TRBD2 (5 bases each). The CDR3 has 13 amino acids. V was clipped by 5 bases and J by 11 bases, with 19 bases between them.